What follows are 32 T cell receptor beta chains derived from one specimen sequenced in a study of cytomegalovirus exposure and HLA in healthy donors. 60 Vbeta and 13 Jbeta primers were used in PCR. The assay was immunoSEQ multiplex PCR, and TCRdb's table has in-frame clones only and misses some. The table shows around 150,000 clones, with 65% to 85% occurring only once. Sequenced material: PBMCs. The receptors stem from a man aged 55-75 years in good health and CMV-seronegative.

This sequence joins TRBV5-1 and TRBJ2-3; TRBD1 is a possible D gene (6 bases). Trimming stripped 0 bases from V and 0 bases from J, with 11 bases between. The CDR3 has 16 residues. Looked up from germline, CDR1 is SGHRS and CDR2 is YFSETQ. The CDR3 DNA sequence: TGCGCCAGCAGCTTGGAGGGGGATACTAGCACAGATACGCAGTATTTT. Protein: CASSLEGDTSTDTQYF.

This clone was observed a single time. J is TRBJ2-3 and V is TRBV6-5; 8 bases agree with TRBD2. CDR1 and CDR2 from the germline V gene are MNHEY and SVGAGI. The trim removed 2 bases at V and 6 bases at J, leaving 7 bases unmatched. The CDR3 is 15 residues long. CDR3 sequence (DNA): TGTGCCAGCAGTTACCAGGCGGGGGGCTGGGATACGCAGTATTTT. It encodes CASSYQAGGWDTQYF.

The gene calls are TRBV5-1 and TRBJ2-1; D may be TRBD2 (5 bases). This CDR3 spans 17 amino acids. The V gene's germline CDR1 is SGHRS and CDR2 YFSETQ. V lost 0 bases and J 10 bases, leaving 23 bases between the germline ends. CDR3 loop: CASSLAVTASTTMEQFF. DNA of the CDR3: TGCGCCAGCAGCTTGGCCGTTACAGCTAGCACTACAATGGAGCAGTTCTTC.

This chain connects TRBV5-1 to TRBJ2-7; D might be TRBD1 (6 bases). V lost 0 bases to trimming and J lost 0 bases, with 10 bases between them. Germline CDR1 reads SGHRS; CDR2 reads YFSETQ. The CDR3 runs 15 residues. DNA for the CDR3: TGCGCCAGCAGCTTGGAGCCAGGGGACTCCTACGAGCAGTACTTC. Translated: CASSLEPGDSYEQYF.

The J gene is TRBJ2-1, the V gene TRBV7-2; TRBD2 agrees at 9 bases. J gave up 2 bases and V 5 bases, and 4 bases lay outside the gene matches. This CDR3 comprises 15 residues. The germline V gene encodes CDR1 SGHTA and CDR2 FQGNSA. Here the CDR3 DNA reads TGTGCCAGCAGCGTCTCTAGCGGGGCCTACAATGAGCAGTTCTTC. It specifies CASSVSSGAYNEQFF.

This chain connects TRBV28 to TRBJ2-3, with TRBD2 matching 11 bases. Germline trimming cut 7 bases from V and 3 bases from J; bases unmatched to any gene: 6. The CDR3 covers 15 residues. The germline V gene has CDR1 MDHEN and CDR2 SYDVKM. The CDR3 DNA sequence: TGTGCCAGCACCACCCTAGCGGGGGGTACAGATACGCAGTATTTT. It codes for CASTTLAGGTDTQYF.

The chain combines TRBV28 with TRBJ1-5; tentatively, D is TRBD1 (6 bases). Deletions cut 9 bases from V and 6 bases from J, with 18 bases between. The germline V gene encodes CDR1 MDHEN and CDR2 SYDVKM. The CDR3 runs to 14 residues. Here the CDR3 DNA reads TGTGCCAGTTGGGGGAGGGGGGCTGGTCAGCCCCAGCATTTT. Its translation is CASWGRGAGQPQHF.

J is TRBJ2-2 and V is TRBV7-2, with D possibly TRBD1 on 5 matching bases. The CDR3 consists of 15 residues. Trimming cost V 5 bases and J 6 bases, with 16 bases left between them. Germline CDR1 is SGHTA and CDR2 is FQGNSA. CDR3 DNA: TGTGCCAGCAGCCGGATCAGGGTAAACTCCGGGGAGCTGTTTTTT. This gives the protein CASSRIRVNSGELFF.

There are a few counts of this clone. The rearrangement links TRBV29-1 to TRBJ1-2; D perhaps matches TRBD1 (6 bases). The CDR3 has 12 residues. Per the germline V gene, CDR1 is SQVTM and CDR2 is ANQGSEA. Trimming removed 4 bases from V and 4 bases from J, with 10 bases in between. CDR3 nucleotide sequence: TGCAGCGTTGGGCAGGGGATCTATGGCTACACCTTC. Its protein is CSVGQGIYGYTF.

The chain couples TRBV5-1 to TRBJ2-1; 7 bases are a match to TRBD2. Trimming at V came to 7 bases and at J to 0 bases, leaving 10 bases not matched to a gene. This CDR3 is built from 16 residues. The germline gives CDR1 SGHRS, CDR2 YFSETQ. The CDR3 loop reads CASAPLAFDSYNEQFF. The DNA of the CDR3 is TGCGCCAGCGCACCACTAGCGTTTGACTCCTACAATGAGCAGTTCTTC.

The rearrangement joins TRBV11-2 to TRBJ2-2, with D perhaps matching TRBD1 (6 bases). The CDR3 consists of 15 residues. Trimming stripped 5 bases from V and 3 bases from J, with 13 bases between. Germline-derived CDR1 and CDR2 are SGHAT and FQNNGV. CDR3 amino acids: CASSPQGRDTGELFF. As DNA, the CDR3 is TGTGCCAGCAGCCCACAGGGTCGGGACACCGGGGAGCTGTTTTTT.

The chain is built from TRBV28 and TRBJ1-1; 7 bases fit TRBD1. The CDR3 length is 12 residues. V was pared by 2 bases and J by 6 bases, with 0 bases of the junction left unmatched. The germline gives CDR1 MDHEN, CDR2 SYDVKM. This CDR3 is CASSLQGAEAFF. CDR3 bases: TGTGCCAGCAGTTTACAGGGGGCTGAAGCTTTCTTT.

V and J are TRBV4-2 and TRBJ1-4; the D is unclear. The CDR3 is made up of 17 amino acids. Germline CDR1 and CDR2: LGHNA and YNFKEQ. V lost 0 bases and J lost 4, with 15 bases in between. The CDR3 region has the DNA TGTGCCAGCAGCCAAGATCCACTGACCGGGAGTAATGAAAAACTGTTTTTT. Amino acids: CASSQDPLTGSNEKLFF.

The rearrangement joins TRBV6-5 to TRBJ1-2, with 8 bases that match TRBD1. This CDR3 is built from 14 residues. The V gene's germline CDR1 is MNHEY and CDR2 SVGAGI. V gave up 0 bases and J gave up 9 bases; unmatched junction bases: 6. The CDR3 sequence is CASSYSRDRGSYTF. Here the CDR3 DNA reads TGTGCCAGCAGTTACTCACGTGACAGGGGTAGCTACACCTTC.

This clone was detected only a few times. J is TRBJ2-1 and V is TRBV2; 8 nucleotides agree with TRBD2. The CDR3 runs to 12 residues. J lost 11 bases, V lost 7 bases, and 7 bases had no gene match. Germline values: CDR1 SNHLY, CDR2 FYNNEI. Here the CDR3 reads CASIAGRLQQFF. Here the CDR3 DNA reads TGTGCCAGCATAGCGGGAAGGTTGCAGCAGTTCTTC.

In the case of this clone: The junction departs from germline at one end; a sequencing error may be responsible. CDR3 loop: CSVPKGRGGQGTQYF. CDR3 coding DNA: TGCAGCGTCCCCAAGGGGCGGGGGGGCCAAGGGACCCAGTACTTC. The chain employs TRBV29-1 and TRBJ2-5, with 9 bases fitting TRBD2. CDR1 and CDR2 from the germline V gene are SQVTM and ANQGSEA. This CDR3 spans 15 amino acids.

The rearrangement links TRBV11-2 to TRBJ2-2; D gene unclear. CDR3 length: 13 amino acids. Germline V gene data show CDR1 as SGHAT and CDR2 as FQNNGV. V shed 5 bases and J shed 2 bases, with 6 bases lying between them. The CDR3: CASSQVNTGELFF. CDR3 DNA sequence: TGTGCCAGCAGCCAGGTTAACACCGGGGAGCTGTTTTTT.

V gene TRBV2 combines with J gene TRBJ2-1; a possible D gene is TRBD2 (6 bases). V was trimmed by 3 bases and J by 7 bases, leaving 13 bases between them. CDR1 SNHLY and CDR2 FYNNEI come from the germline V gene. CDR3 size: 14 residues. CDR3 region: CASSDRKGGNEQFF. CDR3 in DNA: TGTGCCAGCAGTGACAGGAAGGGAGGAAATGAGCAGTTCTTC.

The rearrangement uses TRBV10-3 and TRBJ2-3, with 11 bases lining up with TRBD2. The germline CDR1 and CDR2 sequences are ENHRY and SYGVKD. Trimming at V came to 6 bases and at J to 3 bases, leaving 2 bases not matched to a gene. This CDR3 region has 14 residues. The CDR3 nucleotides read TGTGCCATCAGGACTAGCGGGGAAACAGATACGCAGTATTTT. Translating gives CAIRTSGETDTQYF.

The table lists this clone with a few counts. The chain combines TRBV7-9 with TRBJ1-1; no reliable D call. Germline values: CDR1 SEHNR, CDR2 FQNEAQ (reference sequence). The CDR3 loop spans 14 amino acids. V was clipped by 2 bases and J by 0 bases, with 7 bases between them. The CDR3 protein is CASSLPGLNTEAFF. CDR3 in DNA: TGTGCCAGCAGCTTACCGGGGTTGAACACTGAAGCTTTCTTT.

The rearrangement joins TRBV7-8 to TRBJ1-2; D remains ambiguous. V shed 5 bases and J shed 4 bases, with 11 bases lying between them. This CDR3 has 13 residues. Looked up from germline, CDR1 is SGHVS and CDR2 is FQNEAQ. CDR3 in DNA: TGTGCCAGCAGCCACCGAGTTGGCTATGGCTACACCTTC. This translates into CASSHRVGYGYTF.

The chain links TRBV4-1 to TRBJ2-7; 10 nucleotides align to TRBD1. CDR1 MGHRA and CDR2 YSYEKL come from the germline V gene. The CDR3 is made up of 15 amino acids. Trimming took 6 bases from V and 1 from J; bases not matched to a gene: 6. CDR3 nucleotides: TGCGCCAGCAGTCTGCGGACAGGGGGATCCTACGAGCAGTACTTC. Its translation is CASSLRTGGSYEQYF.

Written as DNA, the CDR3 is TGTGCCATCAATGGCGGGGGGGGAGATACGCAGTATTTT. Translated: CAINGGGGDTQYF. The rearrangement links TRBV10-3 to TRBJ2-3; the match to TRBD2 covers 9 bases. J gave up 5 bases and V 7 bases, and 4 bases lay outside the gene matches. Germline values: CDR1 ENHRY, CDR2 SYGVKD. The CDR3 contains 13 residues.

This chain connects TRBV6-1 to TRBJ2-7; D possibly corresponds to TRBD2 (5 bases). Looked up from germline, CDR1 is MNHNS and CDR2 is SASEGT. V lost 0 bases to trimming and J lost 2 bases, with 11 bases between them. The CDR3 runs 15 residues. The CDR3 region is CASSEALAITYEQYF. CDR3 coding DNA: TGTGCCAGCAGTGAAGCCCTAGCTATCACCTACGAGCAGTACTTC.

The chain employs TRBV9 and TRBJ2-5, with D perhaps TRBD2 (7 bases). The CDR3 loop spans 14 amino acids. Between the trimmed V and J ends, which lost 3 bases and 4 bases, there was a span of 13 bases. The germline gives CDR1 SGDLS, CDR2 YYNGEE. Written as DNA, the CDR3 is TGTGCCAGCAGCGGAAACGGGGGGCTAGAGACCCAGTACTTC. Encoded protein: CASSGNGGLETQYF.

The CDR3 DNA follows: TGCGCCAGCAGCCCGGGGGTAGCGGGGACGTATACGCAGTATTTT. It encodes CASSPGVAGTYTQYF. The rearrangement joins TRBV5-1 to TRBJ2-3; 8 nucleotides match TRBD2. Trimming at V came to 4 bases and at J to 7 bases, leaving 11 bases not matched to a gene. This CDR3 comprises 15 residues. From germline, CDR1 is SGHRS and CDR2 YFSETQ.

This clone was seen only a few times. The chain is built from TRBV11-2 and TRBJ2-5; D perhaps matches TRBD2 (5 bases). V gave up 0 bases and J gave up 3 bases, with 8 bases separating them. CDR1 SGHAT and CDR2 FQNNGV come from the germline V gene. The CDR3 is 14 amino acids. The CDR3 here is CASSLDLAKETQYF. The CDR3 DNA follows: TGTGCCAGCAGCTTAGATCTAGCAAAAGAGACCCAGTACTTC.

This chain uses TRBV7-2 with TRBJ2-5, with TRBD1 identical over 7 bases. Germline values: CDR1 SGHTA, CDR2 FQGNSA. This CDR3 has 14 residues. Trimming at V came to 4 bases and at J to 5 bases, leaving 7 bases not matched to a gene. CDR3 DNA sequence: TGTGCCAGCAGCTCCCAGACAGGGCGGGAGACCCAGTACTTC. Its translation is CASSSQTGRETQYF.

V and J are TRBV18 and TRBJ2-3; 9 bases align to TRBD2. The CDR3 has 14 residues. Germline CDR1 reads KGHSH; CDR2 reads LQKENI. With 5 bases clipped from V and 5 bases from J, the junction kept 5 bases outside the gene matches. CDR3 amino acids: CASSEAGGRDTQYF. CDR3 bases: TGTGCCAGCTCAGAGGCGGGGGGGCGAGATACGCAGTATTTT.

This chain connects TRBV2 to TRBJ1-5; a possible D gene is TRBD1 (5 bases). CDR3 size: 15 residues. Deletions cut 1 base from V and 3 bases from J, with 10 bases between. CDR1 is SNHLY and CDR2 is FYNNEI in the germline V gene. The CDR3 DNA follows: TGTGCCAGCAGTGAAGATGGAGGGGACAATCAGCCCCAGCATTTT. Residues: CASSEDGGDNQPQHF. Full variable domain (outside the CDR3, taken from reference TRBV2 and TRBJ1-5): EPEVTQTPSHQVTQMGQEVILRCVPISNHLYFYWYRQILGQKVEFLVSFYNNEISEKSEIFDDQFSVERPDGSNFTLKIRSTKLEDSAMYFCASSEDGGDNQPQHFGDGTRLSIL.

This chain connects TRBV7-9 to TRBJ1-5; 10 bases map to TRBD1. V was pared by 2 bases and J by 12 bases, with 4 bases of the junction left unmatched. The CDR3 is made up of 13 amino acids. Germline CDR1 and CDR2: SEHNR and FQNEAQ (reference sequence). DNA of the CDR3: TGTGCCAGCAGCTTAAACCGGGACAGGGGCCAGCATTTT. Amino acid sequence: CASSLNRDRGQHF. Full variable domain (missing parts from reference TRBV7-9 and TRBJ1-5): DTGVSQNPRHKITKRGQNVTFRCDPISEHNRLYWYRQTLGQGPEFLTYFQNEAQLEKSRLLSDRFSAERPKGSFSTLEIQRTEQGDSAMYLCASSLNRDRGQHFGDGTRLSIL.

This chain joins TRBV4-3 and TRBJ1-3; the D is unclear. CDR3 length: 15 residues. Per the germline V gene, CDR1 is LGHNA and CDR2 is YSLEER. Trimming cost V 0 bases and J 2 bases, with 8 bases left between them. This CDR3 is CASSQDRLPGNTIYF. The DNA of the CDR3 is TGCGCCAGCAGCCAAGACAGGTTACCTGGAAACACCATATATTTT.